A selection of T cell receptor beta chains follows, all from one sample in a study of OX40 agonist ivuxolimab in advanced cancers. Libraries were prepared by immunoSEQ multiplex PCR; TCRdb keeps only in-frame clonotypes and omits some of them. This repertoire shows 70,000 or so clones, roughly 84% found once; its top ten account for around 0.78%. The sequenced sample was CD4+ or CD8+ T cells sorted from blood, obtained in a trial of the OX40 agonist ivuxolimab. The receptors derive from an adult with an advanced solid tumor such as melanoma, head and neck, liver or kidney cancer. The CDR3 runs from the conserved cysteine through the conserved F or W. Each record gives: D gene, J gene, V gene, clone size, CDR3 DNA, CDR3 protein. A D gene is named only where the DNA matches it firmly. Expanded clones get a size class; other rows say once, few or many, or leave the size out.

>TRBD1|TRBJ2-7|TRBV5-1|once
TGCGCCAGCAGACGCACAGGGGGCCGCGAGCAGTACTTC
CASRRTGGREQYF
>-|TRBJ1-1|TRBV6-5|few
TGTGCCAGCAGTTACTCTGGGGGAGAGGAAGCTTTCTTT
CASSYSGGEEAFF
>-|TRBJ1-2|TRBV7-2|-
TGTGCCAGCAGCTTGGCGAGCACCCCGTTGGGCTACACCTTC
CASSLASTPLGYTF
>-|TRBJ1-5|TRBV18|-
TGTGCCAGCTCCCAAGGAGATCAGCCCCAGCATTTT
CASSQGDQPQHF
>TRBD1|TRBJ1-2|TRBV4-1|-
TGCGCCAGCAGCCAAGATGGGGGGCAGGGGGAAATCGTAAACTATGGCTACACCTTC
CASSQDGGQGEIVNYGYTF
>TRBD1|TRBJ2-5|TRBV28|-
TGTGCCAGCAGTTCCACAGGGGCGACCGGTAAAGAGACCCAGTACTTC
CASSSTGATGKETQYF
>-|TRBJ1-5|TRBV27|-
TGTGCCAGCGGGGGTACTTTCAATCAGCCCCAGCATTTT
CASGGTFNQPQHF
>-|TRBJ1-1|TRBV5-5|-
TGTGCCAGCAGCTACGAGGGGTACCCGAACACTGAAGCTTTCTTT
CASSYEGYPNTEAFF
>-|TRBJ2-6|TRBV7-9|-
TGTGCCAGCAGCTTAACGGATTCTGGGGCCAACGTCCTGACTTTC
CASSLTDSGANVLTF
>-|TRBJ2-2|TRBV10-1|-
TGCGCCAGCAGCTTCTCAGACACCGGGGAGCTGTTTTTT
CASSFSDTGELFF
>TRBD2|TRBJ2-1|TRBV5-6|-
TGTGCCAGCAGCTTGCCGGTAGCGGGAGGATTCTCCTACAATGAGCAGTTCTTC
CASSLPVAGGFSYNEQFF
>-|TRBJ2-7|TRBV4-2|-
TGTGCCAGCAGCCAAGGTGTAGGGGTGGGGGTAGAAAGCGAGCAGTACTTC
CASSQGVGVGVESEQYF
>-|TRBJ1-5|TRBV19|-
TGTGCCAGTAGTATAGAGTCTCAGCCCCAGCATTTT
CASSIESQPQHF
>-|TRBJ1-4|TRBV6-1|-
TGTGCCAGCAGTGAAGCCCGGGGTTGGGAAAAACTGTTTTTT
CASSEARGWEKLFF
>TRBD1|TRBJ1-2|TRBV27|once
TGTGCCAGCTCCGGAGCTAGAGGGACAGGGGGTTTCGGCTACACCTTC
CASSGARGTGGFGYTF